Included here is one TCR beta chain sequence, with context. Measured with immunoSEQ multiplex PCR; TCRdb has only the in-frame clones, and not every one. Here the sample spans approximately 350,000 clones, 75% to 90% being singletons. The source of the sample is a study of blood T cell repertoires in COVID-19. The sequenced sample consisted of PBMCs or T cells enriched from blood (not recorded which). The source is a young man who had recovered from COVID-19.

In nucleotides, the CDR3 is TGTGCCAGCAGCCCCAACGTCGCAGGCGACGCCCGGGGCGAGCAGTACTTC. Translation gives CASSPNVAGDARGEQYF. The genes are TRBV14 and TRBJ2-7, with D possibly TRBD2 on 5 matching bases. The CDR3 contains 17 residues. The germline V gene has CDR1 SGHDN and CDR2 FVKESK. V was shortened by 4 bases and J by 6 bases, with 25 bases between the two germline ends.